The rows below give T cell receptor beta chains drawn from one sample of a study of control samples from healthy donors and cancer patients. Only in-frame clones appear in the TCRdb table, and some are missing; sequencing was by immunoSEQ multiplex PCR. The sample yields fewer than 200,000 clones, roughly 93% seen once. The specimen sequenced was blood. Receptors originate from a woman aged 60 to 75 in good health. Both conserved end residues are part of each CDR3. The D gene is left open where the match is weak. Size is stated for part of the rows, as once, few or many counts, or as a class when the clone is expanded.

clone size: NA
V gene: TRBV4-3
D gene: NA
J gene: TRBJ2-7
CDR3 DNA: TGCGCCAGCAGCCAAGATATTAGCGTAGGACGACAGTACTTC
CDR3 protein: CASSQDISVGRQYF

clone size: NA
V gene: TRBV19
D gene: TRBD1
J gene: TRBJ1-2
CDR3 DNA: TGTGCCAGTAGTATCGTTGGGACAGTTCAAAACTATGGCTACACCTTC
CDR3 protein: CASSIVGTVQNYGYTF

clone size: NA
V gene: TRBV7-8
D gene: NA
J gene: TRBJ2-1
CDR3 DNA: TGTGCCAGCAGCTTATTACCCGACGACAGGTCCTCCTACAATGAGCAGTTCTTC
CDR3 protein: CASSLLPDDRSSYNEQFF

clone size: NA
V gene: TRBV19
D gene: NA
J gene: TRBJ1-5
CDR3 DNA: TGTGCCAGCCGATTGGCGGGGGCTCGGTTTCAGCCCCAGCATTTT
CDR3 protein: CASRLAGARFQPQHF

clone size: NA
V gene: TRBV9
D gene: TRBD2
J gene: TRBJ2-1
CDR3 DNA: TGTGCCAGCAGCGCGAGCGGGGGGGCAGACAATGAGCAGTTCTTC
CDR3 protein: CASSASGGADNEQFF

clone size: NA
V gene: TRBV6-5
D gene: NA
J gene: TRBJ2-3
CDR3 DNA: TGTGCCAGCAGAAGTCGGGTGGATACGCAGTATTTT
CDR3 protein: CASRSRVDTQYF

clone size: once
V gene: TRBV6-2/TRBV6-3
D gene: NA
J gene: TRBJ1-5
CDR3 DNA: TGTGCCAGCAGTTACGCAAATAGCAATCAGCCCCAGCATTTT
CDR3 protein: CASSYANSNQPQHF

clone size: NA
V gene: TRBV25-1
D gene: NA
J gene: TRBJ1-4
CDR3 DNA: TGTGCCAGCAGTGGACTCTCAAACCCAACTAATGAAAAACTGTTTTTT
CDR3 protein: CASSGLSNPTNEKLFF

clone size: NA
V gene: TRBV11-2
D gene: TRBD1
J gene: TRBJ1-1
CDR3 DNA: TGTGCCAGCAGCCTCAGGGGGGGGAACACTGAAGCTTTCTTT
CDR3 protein: CASSLRGGNTEAFF

clone size: NA
V gene: TRBV2
D gene: NA
J gene: TRBJ1-1
CDR3 DNA: TGTGCCAGCAGATGGAGACCGAACACTGAAGCTTTCTTT
CDR3 protein: CASRWRPNTEAFF

clone size: NA
V gene: TRBV7-2
D gene: NA
J gene: TRBJ1-5
CDR3 DNA: TGTGCCAGCAGCTTAGGGAATCAGCCCCAGCATTTT
CDR3 protein: CASSLGNQPQHF

clone size: NA
V gene: TRBV15
D gene: NA
J gene: TRBJ1-3
CDR3 DNA: TGTGCCACCAGCAGAGGCGAGGGCGCAAACACCATATATTTT
CDR3 protein: CATSRGEGANTIYF

clone size: NA
V gene: TRBV5-6
D gene: NA
J gene: TRBJ1-1
CDR3 DNA: TGTGCCAGCAGCTTGGACACCTCAGAAGCTTTCTTT
CDR3 protein: CASSLDTSEAFF

clone size: NA
V gene: TRBV10-3
D gene: TRBD1
J gene: TRBJ2-2
CDR3 DNA: TGTGCCATCAGTTCGGGACAGGACACCGGGGAGCTGTTTTTT
CDR3 protein: CAISSGQDTGELFF

clone size: NA
V gene: TRBV2
D gene: NA
J gene: TRBJ2-3
CDR3 DNA: TGTGCCAGCAGTGTCCAGGCACTCACAGATACGCAGTATTTT
CDR3 protein: CASSVQALTDTQYF

clone size: NA
V gene: TRBV6-5
D gene: TRBD1
J gene: TRBJ1-2
CDR3 DNA: TGTGCCACCACCCTGGGACAGTGGGCCTATGGCTACACCTTC
CDR3 protein: CATTLGQWAYGYTF

clone size: NA
V gene: TRBV6-5
D gene: TRBD1
J gene: TRBJ1-2
CDR3 DNA: TGTGCCGCACAGGGACAGGGGTATGGCTACACCTTC
CDR3 protein: CAAQGQGYGYTF

clone size: NA
V gene: TRBV6-6
D gene: NA
J gene: TRBJ1-1
CDR3 DNA: TGTGCCAGCAGTTACTCGATTGTGGGGCCGGGGACTGAAGCTTTCTTT
CDR3 protein: CASSYSIVGPGTEAFF

clone size: NA
V gene: TRBV6-5
D gene: NA
J gene: TRBJ1-5
CDR3 DNA: TGTGCCAGCAGTTACCGGACGGATAGCAATCAGCCCCAGCATTTT
CDR3 protein: CASSYRTDSNQPQHF

clone size: once
V gene: TRBV19
D gene: NA
J gene: TRBJ2-3
CDR3 DNA: TGTGCCAGTAGTGGGTGGGTCGCAGATACGCAGTATTTT
CDR3 protein: CASSGWVADTQYF

clone size: NA
V gene: TRBV7-2
D gene: TRBD2
J gene: TRBJ2-3
CDR3 DNA: TGTGCCAGCAGCCAACCGACTAGCGGGGCTGATACGCAGTATTTT
CDR3 protein: CASSQPTSGADTQYF

clone size: NA
V gene: TRBV28
D gene: NA
J gene: TRBJ1-6
CDR3 DNA: TGTGCCAGCAGCGGTGATTCACCCCTCCACTTT
CDR3 protein: CASSGDSPLHF

clone size: NA
V gene: TRBV19
D gene: TRBD1
J gene: TRBJ1-6
CDR3 DNA: TGTGCCAGTAGTACCCCGACAGGGGGATTCACACCCCTCCACTTT
CDR3 protein: CASSTPTGGFTPLHF

clone size: NA
V gene: TRBV7-2
D gene: NA
J gene: TRBJ1-3
CDR3 DNA: TGTGCCAGCAGCTTAGTGGCGTGGGGAAACACCATATATTTT
CDR3 protein: CASSLVAWGNTIYF

clone size: once
V gene: TRBV6-5
D gene: TRBD2
J gene: TRBJ2-7
CDR3 DNA: TGTGCCAGCAGTTCGTTTAGCGGGGGGGCTTACGAGCAGTACTTC
CDR3 protein: CASSSFSGGAYEQYF

clone size: once
V gene: TRBV18
D gene: TRBD1
J gene: TRBJ1-3
CDR3 DNA: TGTGCCAGCTCACCGTCACAGGGGGACTCTGGAAACACCATATATTTT
CDR3 protein: CASSPSQGDSGNTIYF

clone size: few
V gene: TRBV7-9
D gene: NA
J gene: TRBJ2-7
CDR3 DNA: TGTGCCAGCAGCTTTGGAGACAAGTCCTACGAGCAGTACTTC
CDR3 protein: CASSFGDKSYEQYF

clone size: NA
V gene: TRBV6-5
D gene: NA
J gene: TRBJ2-1
CDR3 DNA: TGTGCCAGCAGCGGAAGAAGGGACGGCGATAATGAGCAGTTCTTC
CDR3 protein: CASSGRRDGDNEQFF

clone size: NA
V gene: TRBV14
D gene: NA
J gene: TRBJ2-1
CDR3 DNA: TGTGCCAGCAGCCAAGATGCCCCCAATGAGCAGTTCTTC
CDR3 protein: CASSQDAPNEQFF

clone size: NA
V gene: TRBV6-2/TRBV6-3
D gene: TRBD1
J gene: TRBJ2-2
CDR3 DNA: TGTGCCAGCAGTTACTTCGGACAGGGGAACACCGGGGAGCTGTTTTTT
CDR3 protein: CASSYFGQGNTGELFF

clone size: NA
V gene: TRBV10-3
D gene: NA
J gene: TRBJ1-2
CDR3 DNA: TGTGCCATCAGTGCAGACAGCTCAGTTCCTTATGGCTACACCTTC
CDR3 protein: CAISADSSVPYGYTF

clone size: NA
V gene: TRBV6-5
D gene: NA
J gene: TRBJ1-2
CDR3 DNA: TGTGCCAGCCTTAGAAATCCGGGACTACCCTATGGCTACACCTTC
CDR3 protein: CASLRNPGLPYGYTF

clone size: NA
V gene: TRBV7-2
D gene: NA
J gene: TRBJ1-1
CDR3 DNA: TGTGCCAGCAGCTCACAGGGCGGGAACACTGAAGCTTTCTTT
CDR3 protein: CASSSQGGNTEAFF

clone size: NA
V gene: TRBV11-3
D gene: TRBD2
J gene: TRBJ2-3
CDR3 DNA: TGTGCCAGCAGCTTGGGATCGAGCGGGGAGATAGATACGCAGTATTTT
CDR3 protein: CASSLGSSGEIDTQYF

clone size: NA
V gene: TRBV6-5
D gene: NA
J gene: TRBJ1-1
CDR3 DNA: TGTGCCAGCAGTTACGCTGAAGGGGTACTGGGAGCTTTCTTT
CDR3 protein: CASSYAEGVLGAFF

clone size: NA
V gene: TRBV11-2
D gene: TRBD1
J gene: TRBJ1-2
CDR3 DNA: TGTGCCAGCAGACTTCGACAGGGCAGCTACACCTTC
CDR3 protein: CASRLRQGSYTF

clone size: NA
V gene: TRBV7-2
D gene: NA
J gene: TRBJ1-2
CDR3 DNA: TGTGCCAGCAGCCCCACAGGAATCTATGGCTACACCTTC
CDR3 protein: CASSPTGIYGYTF

clone size: NA
V gene: TRBV6-2/TRBV6-3
D gene: TRBD1
J gene: TRBJ1-5
CDR3 DNA: TGTGCCAGCAGCTGGTTACAGGGGGCACCCCAGCATTTT
CDR3 protein: CASSWLQGAPQHF

clone size: once
V gene: TRBV6-5
D gene: NA
J gene: TRBJ1-1
CDR3 DNA: TGTGCCAGCACTCAGGACAGAAAGAACACTGAAGCTTTCTTT
CDR3 protein: CASTQDRKNTEAFF

clone size: NA
V gene: TRBV6-2/TRBV6-3
D gene: TRBD1
J gene: TRBJ2-5
CDR3 DNA: TGTGCCAGCAGCCCACGGACAGGGGGATTGGGAGAGACCCAGTACTTC
CDR3 protein: CASSPRTGGLGETQYF

clone size: few
V gene: TRBV13
D gene: TRBD2
J gene: TRBJ2-1
CDR3 DNA: TGTGCCAGCAGCTTGTTGGCTAGCGGCCCCTACAATGAGCAGTTCTTC
CDR3 protein: CASSLLASGPYNEQFF